The present T cell receptor (beta chain) was sequenced within a study of cytomegalovirus exposure and HLA in healthy donors. Germline loops: CDR1 SGHDT, CDR2 YYEEEE. The CDR3 extends over 13 amino acids. The V gene lost 1 base and the J gene lost 2 bases, with 6 bases spanning the gap. Of note for this clone: The antigen is undetermined.

Notes on the study in general: A few of the chains that were CMV-associated were confirmed in vitro to be specific for CMV antigens.

Some clones are missing from TCRdb's copy, which holds only in-frame ones; the method was immunoSEQ multiplex PCR. Found here are tens of thousands of clones, approximately 97% of them singletons; the top ten hold 2% to 2.5%. This sequence joins TRBV5-6 and TRBJ1-1; D is unresolved. Sample: PBMCs. The clonotype originates from a man between 18 and 29 years old in good health and CMV-seronegative. In DNA, the CDR3 is TGTGCCAGCAGCTTGACAGCCAACACTGAAGCTTTCTTT. Translation: CASSLTANTEAFF.